The clone carrying this T cell receptor (beta chain) has at least ten counts. The source of the sample is a study of early T cells in non-severe SARS-CoV-2 infection. Background on the study: Bulk RNA isolated from unsorted whole blood underwent sequencing; chains were not paired.

From germline, CDR1 is MNHEY and CDR2 SMNVEV (reference sequence). The CDR3 runs 12 residues. The ends were cut back, 4 bases at V and 1 base at J, with 4 bases in the middle. Unique molecular identifiers were attached to individual cDNA molecules. TCRdb itself ran the 5' RACE reads through MiXCR, one entry per CDR3 protein. The data contain 48,000 or so distinct CDR3 sequences, around 6.5% of them singletons. This specimen consisted of whole blood, obtained at baseline. This sequence originates from an adult who was a healthcare worker with PCR-confirmed SARS-CoV-2 infection or an uninfected control (not recorded which). This rearrangement joins TRBV27 to TRBJ2-5; no firm D call. The CDR3 DNA is TGTGCCAGCAGTTCACCCCAAGAGACCCAGTACTTC. Residues: CASSSPQETQYF.